What follows are 32 T cell receptor beta chains derived from one specimen sequenced in a study of cytomegalovirus exposure and HLA in healthy donors. Researchers ran the PCR with 60 Vbeta and 13 Jbeta primers. TCRdb's copy holds only in-frame clones and misses some; the assay was immunoSEQ multiplex PCR. The table has some 150,000 clones, 80% seen once. Sequencing was done on a sample of PBMCs. These receptors came from a man aged 25-45 years in good health and CMV-seronegative.

V usage is TRBV15 and J usage is TRBJ2-5; D is uncertain. Trimming removed 3 bases from V and 1 base from J, with 3 bases in between. The CDR3 length is 12 residues. CDR1 LNHNV and CDR2 YYDKDF come from the germline V gene (reference sequence). The CDR3 region is CATSSLQETQYF. The CDR3 DNA reads TGTGCCACCAGCAGTCTCCAAGAGACCCAGTACTTC.

The V call is TRBV27, the J call TRBJ2-3; unclear D gene. The CDR3 sequence is 12 residues long. V gave up 5 bases and J gave up 4 bases, with 7 bases separating them. Germline V gene data show CDR1 as MNHEY and CDR2 as SMNVEV (reference sequence). As DNA, the CDR3 is TGTGCCAGCAGTCCCTACGCAGATACGCAGTATTTT. Protein sequence: CASSPYADTQYF.

This clone has a handful of counts. The chain has TRBV9 and TRBJ2-4; possibly TRBD1 for D (6 bases). With 1 base removed from V and 2 bases from J, the gap between germline ends came to 7 bases. Per germline, CDR1 SGDLS and CDR2 YYNGEE. This CDR3 is built from 14 residues. CDR3 loop: CASSVTGTKNIQYF. CDR3 nucleotide sequence: TGTGCCAGCAGCGTAACAGGGACCAAAAACATTCAGTACTTC.

The J gene is TRBJ1-2, the V gene TRBV28; D may be TRBD1 (5 bases). Per germline, CDR1 MDHEN and CDR2 SYDVKM. V was pared by 7 bases and J by 2 bases, with 14 bases between. The CDR3 runs 14 residues. CDR3 coding DNA: TGTGCCAGCACCCGGGGCGGGGGGAACTATGGCTACACCTTC. It codes for CASTRGGGNYGYTF.

The chain combines TRBV5-1 with TRBJ1-5; D is perhaps TRBD1 (6 bases). The V end was cut by 5 bases, the J end by 0 bases, with 12 bases between. CDR1 and CDR2 (germline): SGHRS, YFSETQ. The CDR3 extends over 15 amino acids. CDR3 DNA: TGCGCCAGCAGAGTGGGGACAAATAGCAATCAGCCCCAGCATTTT. It yields the protein CASRVGTNSNQPQHF.

V usage is TRBV7-3 and J usage is TRBJ2-7; D is unresolved. Germline V gives CDR1 SGHTA, CDR2 FQGTGA. The germline V and J ends were trimmed by 2 bases and 7 bases, with 12 bases remaining between them. This CDR3 has 13 residues. The CDR3 here is CASSLVPGGEQYF. The CDR3 nucleotides are TGTGCCAGCAGCTTAGTCCCGGGTGGGGAGCAGTACTTC.

This rearrangement joins TRBV9 to TRBJ1-2; D may be TRBD1 (5 bases). This CDR3 has 16 amino acids. CDR1 is SGDLS and CDR2 is YYNGEE in the germline V gene. Trimming took off 0 bases at V and 5 bases at J, with 17 bases between the two ends. CDR3 protein: CASSVATRVGGYGYTF. CDR3 nucleotides: TGTGCCAGCAGCGTAGCAACCAGGGTGGGGGGGTATGGCTACACCTTC.

The V call is TRBV7-2, the J call TRBJ2-7; tentative D call: TRBD2 (6 bases). Trimming stripped 2 bases from V and 5 bases from J, with 16 bases between. CDR3 size: 15 residues. Germline lookup yields CDR1 SGHTA and CDR2 FQGNSA. The CDR3 region has the DNA TGTGCCAGCAGCTTAACCCTCGGAGGGGTAGACGAGCAGTACTTC. It codes for CASSLTLGGVDEQYF.

This chain joins TRBV27 and TRBJ2-1, with 9 positions matching TRBD1. Germline loops: CDR1 MNHEY, CDR2 SMNVEV (reference sequence). Losses at the gene ends were 2 bases for V and 9 bases for J; bases not matched to a gene: 2. The CDR3 loop spans 13 amino acids. The CDR3 DNA reads TGTGCCAGCAGTTTAAGACAGGGGGGTGAGCAGTTCTTC. Its protein product is CASSLRQGGEQFF.

This sequence joins TRBV19 and TRBJ1-1; 9 bases agree with TRBD1. The junction had 16 bases not matched to a gene; V was cut back by 3 bases and J by 5 bases. The length of the CDR3 is 18 residues. The germline gives CDR1 LNHDA, CDR2 SQIVND (reference sequence). The CDR3 nucleotides read TGTGCCAGTAGTATTGGCCCTGGGACAGGGAGAGTGAGGACTGAAGCTTTCTTT. This translates into CASSIGPGTGRVRTEAFF.

This clone was seen just once. The V and J genes are TRBV11-1 and TRBJ2-2; 10 nucleotides line up with TRBD2. V lost 5 bases to trimming and J lost 4 bases; unmatched junction nucleotides: 10. CDR3 length: 17 amino acids. Germline lookup yields CDR1 SGHAT and CDR2 FQDESV (reference sequence). The CDR3 coding sequence is TGTGCCAGCAGCCAAGACCCGAGCGGGAGGGCCACCGGGGAGCTGTTTTTT. Encoded protein: CASSQDPSGRATGELFF.

This clone has at least ten counts. The CDR3 nucleotides read TGTGCCAGCAGCCAAGATAGCGGACTCGTGGAAAAACTGTTTTTT. Protein: CASSQDSGLVEKLFF. The J gene is TRBJ1-4, the V gene TRBV14; D is undetermined. Per germline, CDR1 SGHDN and CDR2 FVKESK. With 0 bases removed from V and 8 bases from J, the gap between germline ends came to 13 bases. The length of the CDR3 is 15 residues.

This clone was counted a single time. V usage is TRBV11-2 and J usage is TRBJ1-2; 7 bases are shared with TRBD1. CDR3 length equals 15 residues. Trimming took 0 bases from V and 4 from J; bases not matched to a gene: 5. Germline CDR1 is SGHAT and CDR2 is FQNNGV. CDR3: CASSLDRGRGYGYTF. CDR3 sequence (DNA): TGTGCCAGCAGCTTAGATAGGGGGCGCGGCTATGGCTACACCTTC.

This sequence joins TRBV28 and TRBJ1-5; possibly TRBD1 for D (5 bases). CDR1 is MDHEN and CDR2 is SYDVKM in the germline V gene. The CDR3 consists of 15 residues. V was trimmed by 7 bases and J by 6 bases, leaving 19 bases between them. The CDR3 is CASTPRQGLGQPQHF. The CDR3 DNA is TGTGCCAGCACCCCAAGGCAGGGTCTAGGTCAGCCCCAGCATTTT.

This chain connects TRBV19 to TRBJ2-6; D may be TRBD1 (6 bases). Germline CDR1 LNHDA, CDR2 SQIVND (reference sequence). V lost 5 bases and J 7 bases, leaving 15 bases between the germline ends. The CDR3 totals 15 residues. The DNA for the CDR3 is TGTGCCAGTAGTCCAACAGGGCTTGGAGCCAACGTCCTGACTTTC. It codes for CASSPTGLGANVLTF.

This chain links TRBV28 with TRBJ1-2, with 8 nucleotides matching TRBD1. From germline, CDR1 is MDHEN and CDR2 SYDVKM. Trimming cost V 11 bases and J 6 bases; bases outside gene matches: 8. The CDR3 has 12 amino acids. The CDR3, as DNA: TGTGCCGGAAAAGACAGGGGCCATGGCTACACCTTC. As protein: CAGKDRGHGYTF.

CDR3 coding DNA: TGTGCCAGCAGCTTGTTCCCAGGGGGTCTCGGTATTGACACTGAAGCTTTCTTT. This sequence encodes CASSLFPGGLGIDTEAFF. The chain links TRBV5-5 to TRBJ1-1, with 7 nucleotides matching TRBD1. CDR1 SGHKS and CDR2 YYEKEE come from the germline V gene (reference sequence). V shed 1 base and J 3 bases; nucleotides not matched to a gene: 15. CDR3 length: 18 residues.

This rearrangement joins TRBV27 to TRBJ2-1, with D possibly being TRBD1 (6 bases). This CDR3 is 16 amino acids long. From germline, CDR1 is MNHEY and CDR2 SMNVEV (reference sequence). Trimming took 0 bases from V and 2 from J, leaving 11 bases between them. CDR3 sequence reads: CASSLSRTAAYNEQFF. In DNA, the CDR3 is TGTGCCAGCAGTTTATCTCGGACAGCCGCCTACAATGAGCAGTTCTTC.

The J gene is TRBJ1-2, the V gene TRBV19; 7 nucleotides match TRBD1. This CDR3 region has 13 residues. V lost 3 bases to trimming and J lost 6 bases; unmatched junction nucleotides: 4. Looked up from germline, CDR1 is LNHDA and CDR2 is SQIVND (reference sequence). CDR3 protein: CASSMAGTDGYTF. The CDR3, as DNA: TGTGCCAGTAGTATGGCGGGGACAGATGGCTACACCTTC.

The rearrangement joins TRBV27 to TRBJ2-5; D unclear. The CDR3 runs to 14 residues. Germline V gives CDR1 MNHEY, CDR2 SMNVEV (reference sequence). V lost 3 bases to trimming and J lost 3 bases, with 11 bases between them. The CDR3 coding sequence is TGTGCCAGCAGTTTCGCACGCCGGGAAGAGACCCAGTACTTC. It yields the protein CASSFARREETQYF.

The rearrangement joins TRBV27 to TRBJ2-1, with 7 positions matching TRBD1. The CDR3 covers 13 residues. The V gene's germline CDR1 is MNHEY and CDR2 SMNVEV (reference sequence). The V gene end was trimmed by 5 bases and the J gene end by 10 bases; junction bases not matched to a gene: 8. CDR3 loop: CASSPNRGTEQFF. CDR3 sequence (DNA): TGTGCCAGCAGTCCAAACAGGGGCACGGAGCAGTTCTTC.

This clone was detected only once. The CDR3 DNA is TGTGCCAGCAGCGGGCCGCGGGGGTTACAAGAGACCCAGTACTTC. Protein product: CASSGPRGLQETQYF. The rearrangement links TRBV9 to TRBJ2-5, with 7 positions matching TRBD2. Per germline, CDR1 SGDLS and CDR2 YYNGEE. The CDR3 is 15 amino acids. Trimming took 3 bases from V and 2 from J; bases not matched to a gene: 7.

This chain joins TRBV7-9 and TRBJ2-1; D remains unclear. With 5 bases removed from V and 7 bases from J, the gap between germline ends came to 18 bases. CDR3 length: 15 amino acids. Germline V gene data show CDR1 as SEHNR and CDR2 as FQNEAQ (reference sequence). The CDR3, as DNA: TGTGCCAGCAGCCGGTTTGAGATGGTAGTAAATGAGCAGTTCTTC. It codes for CASSRFEMVVNEQFF.

The gene calls are TRBV12-5 and TRBJ1-1; D is possibly TRBD1 (5 bases). Trimming shortened V by 7 bases and J by 4 bases, and 16 bases separated the two germline ends. The germline V gene has CDR1 LGHNT and CDR2 FRNRAP. This CDR3 spans 14 amino acids. The CDR3 DNA sequence: TGTGCTAGTGCCCCATCGCCTAGGGGCACTGAAGCTTTCTTT. Amino acids: CASAPSPRGTEAFF. Looking up the rest from reference TRBV12-5 and TRBJ1-1 gives the full variable domain: DARVTQTPRHKVTEMGQEVTMRCQPILGHNTVFWYRQTMMQGLELLAYFRNRAPLDDSGMPKDRFSAEMPDATLATLKIQPSEPRDSAVYFCASAPSPRGTEAFFGQGTRLTVV.

The genes are TRBV7-3 and TRBJ1-1, with 8 bases identical to TRBD1. The CDR3 sequence is 15 residues long. V lost 0 bases to trimming and J lost 4 bases; unmatched junction nucleotides: 4. Germline-derived CDR1 and CDR2 are SGHTA and FQGTGA. The CDR3 sequence is CASSLTQGGATEAFF. The CDR3, as DNA: TGTGCCAGCAGCTTAACACAGGGGGGTGCCACTGAAGCTTTCTTT.

The chain uses TRBV7-9 and TRBJ1-2; the D is unclear. With 0 bases removed from V and 6 bases from J, the gap between germline ends came to 8 bases. The CDR3 contains 13 residues. CDR1 and CDR2 from the germline V gene are SEHNR and FQNEAQ (reference sequence). In DNA, the CDR3 is TGTGCCAGCAGCTTAGCGATCAGTCATGGCTACACCTTC. This codes for CASSLAISHGYTF.

The genes are TRBV6-5 and TRBJ1-5; D possibly corresponds to TRBD1 (6 bases). Germline CDR1 MNHEY, CDR2 SVGAGI. The CDR3 covers 13 residues. The V end lost 5 bases, the J end lost 7 bases, and 12 bases lay between the germline ends. This CDR3 reads CASSLTGWQPQHF. The DNA for the CDR3 is TGTGCCAGCAGTCTGACAGGCTGGCAGCCCCAGCATTTT.

Regarding this clone: This CDR3 is also generated by other DNA sequences in the sample. The CDR3 region is CASSLTGGNYGYTF. The CDR3 nucleotides are TGCGCCAGCAGCTTAACAGGGGGCAACTATGGCTACACCTTC. The chain couples TRBV5-1 to TRBJ1-2; TRBD1 agrees at 9 bases. The J segment lost 2 bases and the V segment lost 2 bases, leaving 1 base of the junction unmatched. The CDR3 spans 14 residues. Germline CDR1 is SGHRS and CDR2 is YFSETQ.

The CDR3 bases are TGCGCCAGCAGCCGACGAGCGGGAGACCGTTACAATGAGCAGTTCTTC. Translated: CASSRRAGDRYNEQFF. V usage is TRBV4-1 and J usage is TRBJ2-1, with TRBD2 identical over 8 bases. The junction had 9 bases not matched to a gene; V was cut back by 4 bases and J by 4 bases. Germline V CDR1 and CDR2: MGHRA, YSYEKL. The CDR3 has 16 amino acids.

This clone was picked up a small number of times. The V call is TRBV5-1, the J call TRBJ1-2, with 7 bases aligning to TRBD1. Germline lookup yields CDR1 SGHRS and CDR2 YFSETQ. The CDR3 is 13 residues long. Losses at the gene ends were 4 bases for V and 6 bases for J; bases not matched to a gene: 6. This CDR3 reads CASSPGQVNGYTF. The CDR3 DNA reads TGCGCCAGCAGCCCCGGACAGGTTAATGGCTACACCTTC.

The V and J genes are TRBV4-1 and TRBJ2-1, with D tentatively TRBD1 (7 bases). The V gene lost 8 bases and the J gene lost 0 bases, with 23 bases spanning the gap. This CDR3 is built from 18 residues. Germline V gene sequence: CDR1 MGHRA, CDR2 YSYEKL. CDR3 coding DNA: TGCGCCAGCCGGGGGTTCGAGGGGACAGAGAGCTCCTACAATGAGCAGTTCTTC. Protein: CASRGFEGTESSYNEQFF.

The chain links TRBV19 to TRBJ2-3; 14 bases line up with TRBD2. The CDR3 totals 16 residues. Trimming cost V 1 base and J 6 bases; bases outside gene matches: 3. Germline values: CDR1 LNHDA, CDR2 SQIVND (reference sequence). The DNA for the CDR3 is TGTGCCAGTAGTATAGGACTAGCGGGGGGGGTGGATACGCAGTATTTT. Translation: CASSIGLAGGVDTQYF.